This TCR beta chain was sequenced during a study of regulatory T cells in long-lasting Graves disease. The study's findings and limits: When disease was persistent, TRBV28, TRBJ1-2 and TRBJ2-5 were the favored segments.

This clonotype has ten or more counts. Antigen unknown. Germline-derived CDR1 and CDR2 are KGHSH and LQKENI. The CDR3 extends over 15 amino acids. V was clipped by 2 bases and J by 6 bases, with 14 bases between them. Time point reported: newly diagnosed GD, antithyroid drugs for less than 3 months. RNA isolated from PBMCs was used to make the TCR library. According to the study, TCR beta libraries were built with iRepertoire HTBI primers and CDR3-region Arm-PCR. A single record per CDR3 protein comes from TCRdb applying MiXCR to the multiplex PCR reads. The profile shows about 450,000 distinct CDR3 sequences, around 17% of them singletons. Separately, the same data were catalogued under a study of T cells in Graves' hyperthyroidism and ophthalmopathy. That study adds: Absent ophthalmopathy progression within 18 months defined stable Graves' hyperthyroidism. Diagnosis rested on symptoms, serum thyroxine and TRAb, thyroid ultrasound, and orbital computed tomography. Stable hyperthyroidism and ophthalmopathy were separated using 13 V-J signatures.

The source was peripheral blood mononuclear cells (PBMCs), collected at new diagnosis, from a patient treated with antithyroid drugs. The clonotype comes from a woman in her 30s with Graves disease. The V gene is TRBV18, the J gene TRBJ1-5; D perhaps matches TRBD1 (5 bases). CDR3 in amino acids: CASSPGAAPGQPQHF. As DNA, the CDR3 is TGTGCCAGCTCACCAGGGGCCGCCCCAGGTCAGCCCCAGCATTTT.